What follows are 4 T cell receptor beta chains derived from one specimen sequenced in a study of blood T cell repertoires in COVID-19. TCRdb's copy holds only in-frame clones and misses some; the assay was immunoSEQ multiplex PCR. The sample consists of approximately 400,000 clones, approximately 89% of them appearing once. The sample comprised PBMCs or T cells enriched from blood (not recorded which). The receptors come from a man aged 30 to 39 who had recovered from COVID-19.

The V call is TRBV24-1, the J call TRBJ1-1; a possible D gene is TRBD1 (6 bases). The CDR3 runs 16 residues. V was shortened by 9 bases and J by 0 bases, with 19 bases between the two germline ends. Germline CDR1 KGHDR, CDR2 SFDVKD. In nucleotides, the CDR3 is TGTGCCACCGCCCAGGCACAGGGCTCAGTGAACACTGAAGCTTTCTTT. As protein: CATAQAQGSVNTEAFF.

The chain combines TRBV30 with TRBJ1-6; 8 nucleotides match TRBD1. Trimming cost V 2 bases and J 5 bases; bases outside gene matches: 5. This CDR3 comprises 15 residues. Germline V gene data show CDR1 as GTSNPN and CDR2 as SVGIG (reference sequence). CDR3 in amino acids: CAWSSLDRDNSPLHF. In nucleotides, the CDR3 is TGTGCCTGGAGTTCATTGGACAGGGATAATTCACCCCTCCACTTT.

In DNA, the CDR3 is TGTGCCAGCAGCCCCGTTTTAGGGGTCGATACGCAGTATTTT. Translated: CASSPVLGVDTQYF. J is TRBJ2-3 and V is TRBV7-8; perhaps TRBD1 as D (5 bases). Trimming cost V 5 bases and J 6 bases, with 15 bases left between them. The CDR3 runs 14 residues. Germline CDR1 and CDR2: SGHVS and FQNEAQ.

The genes are TRBV20-1 and TRBJ1-2; D remains unclear. From germline, CDR1 is DFQATT and CDR2 SNEGSKA (reference sequence). Trimming removed 3 bases at V and 8 bases at J, with 19 bases between. The CDR3 sequence is 14 residues long. The CDR3 DNA follows: TGCAGTGCTAGTCCGAGAACCCTCGAGAGGGGCTACACCTTC. Protein sequence: CSASPRTLERGYTF.